This T cell receptor (beta chain) was observed in a study of cytomegalovirus exposure and HLA in healthy donors. Whole-study context: A previous analysis identified fewer than 130 million unique TCR beta sequences derived from about 180 million T cells. Study-level findings and limits: Later analysis showed most CMV-associated TCR beta chains appearing HLA-restricted.

There was no recording of CMV serostatus for this donor. From germline, CDR1 is SGHNT and CDR2 YENEEA. There are 13 residues in the CDR3. Trimming stripped 1 base from V and 1 base from J, with 5 bases between. The study ran its PCR with 60 Vbeta and 13 Jbeta primers. Sequenced by immunoSEQ multiplex PCR; TCRdb stores in-frame clones only, minus some. The sample records around 120,000 clones, 65% to 80% being singletons. About this clone itself: Its specificity is not known.

The sequencing sample was made of PBMCs. The TCR comes from a human donor in good health. The V and J genes are TRBV11-3 and TRBJ2-7, with D hard to call. Here the CDR3 DNA reads TGTGCCAGCAGCTTAGGCGTTTCCTACGAGCAGTACTTC. The encoded protein is CASSLGVSYEQYF.